The subject of this entry is one T cell receptor (beta chain). Sequencing used immunoSEQ multiplex PCR; TCRdb keeps in-frame clones, though not all of them. The sample includes under 35,000 clones, 70% to 90% seen only once; the top ten take approximately 8.3%. Germline V lookup: CDR1 SNHLY, CDR2 FYNNEI. The CDR3 contains 13 residues. This specimen belongs to a study of T cell changes during pregnancy in multiple sclerosis. This rearrangement joins TRBV2 to TRBJ1-1, with 9 bases identical to TRBD1. Sequenced material: CD8+ T cells from peripheral blood mononuclear cells, taken after pregnancy. The TCR originated in a female donor with multiple sclerosis, enrolled in a pregnancy study. CDR3 bases: TGTGCGGGCCAAGGGACAGGGCGGGCTGAAGCTTTCTTT. The encoded protein is CAGQGTGRAEAFF. The full variable domain, completed using reference TRBV2 and TRBJ1-1, is EPEVTQTPSHQVTQMGQEVILRCVPISNHLYFYWYRQILGQKVEFLVSFYNNEISEKSEIFDDQFSVERPDGSNFTLKIRSTKLEDSAMYFCAGQGTGRAEAFFGQGTRLTVV.